The 21 T cell receptor beta chains listed next were all sequenced from one sample in a study of blood T cell repertoires in COVID-19. Profiled with immunoSEQ multiplex PCR; TCRdb holds only in-frame clones, not every one. The sample gives 130,000 or so clones, 80% of which show up once; under 20% is in the top ten. Sequencing used peripheral blood. The receptor set was obtained from a man between 60 and 70 years old with active or convalescent COVID-19.

In this sample, this clone turned up a few times. V gene TRBV27 combines with J gene TRBJ2-5, with 11 positions matching TRBD1. The junction had 5 bases not matched to a gene; V was cut back by 3 bases and J by 5 bases. The length of the CDR3 is 15 residues. The germline CDR1 and CDR2 sequences are MNHEY and SMNVEV (reference sequence). The CDR3 region is CASSFRDRGWETQYF. The CDR3 nucleotides read TGTGCCAGCAGTTTCCGGGACAGGGGGTGGGAGACCCAGTACTTC.

This clone showed up just once. This chain joins TRBV28 and TRBJ1-2, with TRBD1 matching over 9 bases. The CDR3 is 14 amino acids. Germline V gene lookup returns CDR1 MDHEN and CDR2 SYDVKM. J gave up 2 bases and V 8 bases, and 6 bases lay outside the gene matches. The chain's CDR3 is CASLSTGGNYGYTF. Written as DNA, the CDR3 is TGTGCCAGCCTATCCACAGGGGGCAACTATGGCTACACCTTC.

In DNA, the CDR3 is TGTGCCTGGAGTTTAAGCGTATCCAACGGCTACACCTTC. Its translation: CAWSLSVSNGYTF. This chain uses TRBV30 with TRBJ1-2; no reliable D call. Germline V gene data show CDR1 as GTSNPN and CDR2 as SVGIG (reference sequence). This CDR3 is 13 amino acids long. The germline V and J ends were trimmed by 2 bases and 8 bases, with 15 bases remaining between them.

The chain is built from TRBV4-3 and TRBJ2-4; 12 bases align to TRBD1. The V segment lost 0 bases and the J segment 9 bases; nucleotides outside the gene matches: 12. The CDR3 consists of 18 residues. CDR1 is LGHNA, CDR2 YSLEER, per germline. CDR3 protein: CASSQDPTRDRGLFIQYF. The DNA of the CDR3 is TGCGCCAGCAGCCAAGATCCCACCCGGGACAGGGGGCTATTCATTCAGTACTTC.

This clone was seen a single time. The chain combines TRBV27 with TRBJ2-6; D is undetermined. CDR1 and CDR2 from the germline V gene are MNHEY and SMNVEV (reference sequence). The CDR3 totals 15 residues. The germline V and J ends were trimmed by 2 bases and 4 bases, with 9 bases remaining between them. CDR3 in DNA: TGTGCCAGCAGTTTAAGTTGGGCCGGGGCCAACGTCCTGACTTTC. Translation gives CASSLSWAGANVLTF.

The chain combines TRBV4-2 with TRBJ1-6; D is unclear. Germline CDR1 and CDR2: LGHNA and YNFKEQ. V was pared by 1 base and J by 10 bases, with 14 bases between. The CDR3 loop spans 15 amino acids. The CDR3 loop is CASSQGWQVRSPLHF. As DNA, the CDR3 is TGTGCCAGCAGCCAAGGGTGGCAGGTTAGGTCACCCCTCCACTTT.

About this clone itself: Additional DNA sequences in this sample encode the identical CDR3. The chain carries TRBV15 and TRBJ1-3; TRBD1 might be the D (5 bases). The germline CDR1 and CDR2 sequences are LNHNV and YYDKDF (reference sequence). CDR3 length: 15 amino acids. V dropped 5 bases and J dropped 4 bases, with 15 bases sitting between them. The CDR3 DNA reads TGTGCCACCAGCCAGGGACTCCCGTTAGGAAACACCATATATTTT. This codes for CATSQGLPLGNTIYF.

The chain recombines TRBV7-9 with TRBJ1-6; 7 nucleotides line up with TRBD1. CDR1 SEHNR and CDR2 FQNEAQ come from the germline V gene (reference sequence). This CDR3 region has 15 residues. With V trimmed by 5 bases and J by 7 bases, 8 bases remained unmatched. The CDR3 protein is CASSTMTGTNSPLHF. The CDR3 DNA sequence: TGTGCCAGCAGCACAATGACAGGGACGAATTCACCCCTCCACTTT. Using reference TRBV7-9 and TRBJ1-6 for the parts outside the CDR3, the full variable domain is DTGVSQNPRHKITKRGQNVTFRCDPISEHNRLYWYRQTLGQGPEFLTYFQNEAQLEKSRLLSDRFSAERPKGSFSTLEIQRTEQGDSAMYLCASSTMTGTNSPLHFGNGTRLTVT.

The genes are TRBV7-8 and TRBJ2-1; 16 positions match TRBD2. Per germline, CDR1 SGHVS and CDR2 FQNEAQ. Unmatched junction bases numbered 4, after V lost 5 bases and J lost 3 bases. The CDR3 has 17 residues. In DNA, the CDR3 is TGTGCCAGCAGCCCTGGGACTAGCGGGAGGGGCTACAATGAGCAGTTCTTC. Its protein is CASSPGTSGRGYNEQFF.

This chain links TRBV4-3 with TRBJ2-7; 8 bases fit TRBD2. Germline CDR1 LGHNA, CDR2 YSLEER. Trimming removed 5 bases from V and 5 bases from J; junction bases left unmatched: 14. The CDR3 spans 16 residues. CDR3 in DNA: TGCGCCAGCAGCACTGAGGGACGGGAGGGAGAGGACGAGCAGTACTTC. Amino acid sequence: CASSTEGREGEDEQYF.

This chain uses TRBV12-3 or TRBV12-4 with TRBJ1-1; D remains ambiguous. V dropped 5 bases and J dropped 11 bases, with 15 bases sitting between them. CDR3 length equals 12 residues. CDR3 bases: TGTGCCAGCAGTCCCCGGGGTAGTGAGGCTTTCTTT. Its translation is CASSPRGSEAFF.

The J gene is TRBJ2-3, the V gene TRBV20-1; TRBD2 matches 12 bases. Unmatched junction bases numbered 5, after V lost 3 bases and J lost 1 base. CDR3 length equals 16 residues. The germline CDR1 and CDR2 sequences are DFQATT and SNEGSKA (reference sequence). CDR3 DNA: TGCAGTGCTAGTTTACTAGCGGGAGGAGGCACAGATACGCAGTATTTT. It codes for CSASLLAGGGTDTQYF.

This clone occurred a few times. The rearrangement uses TRBV18 and TRBJ2-7, with 10 bases aligning to TRBD2. V gave up 2 bases and J gave up 3 bases; unmatched junction bases: 4. Germline CDR1 and CDR2: KGHSH and LQKENI. The CDR3 is 15 residues long. CDR3 amino acids: CASSPSLAGDYEQYF. DNA for the CDR3: TGTGCCAGCTCACCAAGCCTAGCGGGAGACTACGAGCAGTACTTC.

There are a few counts of this clone. This chain uses TRBV30 with TRBJ1-5; 10 bases line up with TRBD1. In germline, CDR1 is GTSNPN, CDR2 SVGIG (reference sequence). The CDR3 runs 14 residues. V gave up 1 base and J gave up 7 bases; unmatched junction bases: 4. CDR3 nucleotides: TGTGCCTGGAGTGGACAGGGGGCAGGGCAGCCCCAGCATTTT. Translated, it gives CAWSGQGAGQPQHF.

The chain joins TRBV10-3 to TRBJ2-3; D might be TRBD1 (5 bases). Germline V gene lookup returns CDR1 ENHRY and CDR2 SYGVKD. This CDR3 is built from 14 residues. V was trimmed by 7 bases and J by 0 bases, leaving 11 bases between them. CDR3 coding DNA: TGTGCCATCAAGCCGGACACCAGCACAGATACGCAGTATTTT. Translation: CAIKPDTSTDTQYF.

The chain recombines TRBV11-1 with TRBJ1-4; D gene ambiguous. CDR1 is SGHAT and CDR2 is FQDESV in the germline V gene (reference sequence). This CDR3 region has 16 residues. Trimming removed 0 bases from V and 3 bases from J, with 11 bases in between. The CDR3 coding sequence is TGTGCCAGCAGCTTAGCGGCGGCTGGCCCTAATGAAAAACTGTTTTTT. Protein product: CASSLAAAGPNEKLFF.

V and J are TRBV2 and TRBJ2-7; maybe TRBD1 (6 bases). The CDR3 has 14 amino acids. The V end was cut by 8 bases, the J end by 0 bases, with 14 bases between. The germline gives CDR1 SNHLY, CDR2 FYNNEI. In DNA form, the CDR3 reads TGTGCCAGCCGCCGGGACACAAACTCCTACGAGCAGTACTTC. It yields the protein CASRRDTNSYEQYF.

CDR3 coding DNA: TGCGCCAGCAGCTTGGATCCTAGCGGTGTCACCGGGGAGCTGTTTTTT. Translating gives CASSLDPSGVTGELFF. This chain joins TRBV5-1 and TRBJ2-2, with 7 bases aligning to TRBD2. The ends lost 0 bases at V and 4 bases at J; junction bases unmatched: 6. Germline CDR1 SGHRS, CDR2 YFSETQ. The CDR3 sequence is 16 residues long. Looking up the rest from reference TRBV5-1 and TRBJ2-2 gives the full variable domain: KAGVTQTPRYLIKTRGQQVTLSCSPISGHRSVSWYQQTPGQGLQFLFEYFSETQRNKGNFPGRFSGRQFSNSRSEMNVSTLELGDSALYLCASSLDPSGVTGELFFGEGSRLTVL.

The chain uses TRBV7-2 and TRBJ2-5, with 9 bases fitting TRBD2. This CDR3 has 14 amino acids. Germline V gene data show CDR1 as SGHTA and CDR2 as FQGNSA. V shed 5 bases and J 5 bases; nucleotides not matched to a gene: 6. The DNA for the CDR3 is TGTGCCAGCAGCCCGAGACTAGCGGACGAGACCCAGTACTTC. It codes for CASSPRLADETQYF. Filled out from reference TRBV7-2 and TRBJ2-5, the complete variable domain reads GAGVSQSPSNKVTEKGKDVELRCDPISGHTALYWYRQSLGQGLEFLIYFQGNSAPDKSGLPSDRFSAERTGGSVSTLTIQRTQQEDSAVYLCASSPRLADETQYFGPGTRLLVL.

This clone was detected many times. The rearrangement links TRBV29-1 to TRBJ1-3; tentative D call: TRBD1 (5 bases). Deletions cut 7 bases from V and 0 bases from J, with 13 bases between. CDR3 length: 14 residues. Germline values: CDR1 SQVTM, CDR2 ANQGSEA. The CDR3 region is CSATDIFSGNTIYF. For the CDR3, the DNA is TGCAGCGCGACGGACATATTCTCTGGAAACACCATATATTTT.

This rearrangement joins TRBV28 to TRBJ2-3, with D maybe TRBD2 (6 bases). The CDR3 runs 13 residues. Germline CDR1 reads MDHEN; CDR2 reads SYDVKM. Trimming removed 8 bases from V and 3 bases from J, with 12 bases in between. The DNA for the CDR3 is TGTGCCAGCCTGCGGGAACCGACAGATACGCAGTATTTT. This encodes CASLREPTDTQYF.